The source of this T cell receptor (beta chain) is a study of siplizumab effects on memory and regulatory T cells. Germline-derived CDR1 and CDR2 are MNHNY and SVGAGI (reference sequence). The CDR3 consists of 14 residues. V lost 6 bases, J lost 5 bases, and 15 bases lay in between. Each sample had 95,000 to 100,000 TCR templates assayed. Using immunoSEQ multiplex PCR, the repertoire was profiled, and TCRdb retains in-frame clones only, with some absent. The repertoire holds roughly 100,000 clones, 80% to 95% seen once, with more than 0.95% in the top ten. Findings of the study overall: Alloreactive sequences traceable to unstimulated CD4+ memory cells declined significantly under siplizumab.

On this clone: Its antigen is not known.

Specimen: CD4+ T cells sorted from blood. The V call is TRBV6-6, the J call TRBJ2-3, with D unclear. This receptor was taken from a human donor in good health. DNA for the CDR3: TGTGCCAGCAGCCCCTCTGCGACTGAAGATACGCAGTATTTT. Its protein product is CASSPSATEDTQYF.